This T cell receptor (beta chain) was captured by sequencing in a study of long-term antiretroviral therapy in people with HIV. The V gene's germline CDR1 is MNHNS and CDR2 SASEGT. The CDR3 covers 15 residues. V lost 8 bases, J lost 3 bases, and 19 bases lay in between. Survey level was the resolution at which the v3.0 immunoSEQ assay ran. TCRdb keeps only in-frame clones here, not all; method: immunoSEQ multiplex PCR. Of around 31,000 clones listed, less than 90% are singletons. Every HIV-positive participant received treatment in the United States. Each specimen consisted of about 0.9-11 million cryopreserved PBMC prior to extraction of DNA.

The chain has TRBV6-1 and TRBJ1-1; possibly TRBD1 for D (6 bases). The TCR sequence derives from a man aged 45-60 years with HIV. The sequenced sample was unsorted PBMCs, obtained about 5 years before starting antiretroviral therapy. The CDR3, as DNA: TGTGCCAGCCGAACTAACACAGGGATTGACACTGAAGCTTTCTTT. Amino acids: CASRTNTGIDTEAFF.